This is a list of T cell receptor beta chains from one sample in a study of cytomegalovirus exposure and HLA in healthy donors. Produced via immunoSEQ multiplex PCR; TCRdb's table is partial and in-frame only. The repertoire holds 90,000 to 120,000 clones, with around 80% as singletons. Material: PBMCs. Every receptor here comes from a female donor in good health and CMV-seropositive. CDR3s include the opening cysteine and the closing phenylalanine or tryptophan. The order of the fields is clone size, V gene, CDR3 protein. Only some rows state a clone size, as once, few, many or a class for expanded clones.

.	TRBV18	CASSPDKGRGGYTF
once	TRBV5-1	CASSYSRASGEDGNQPQHF
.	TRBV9	CASSPLMNTEAFF
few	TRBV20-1	CSARDGDTQYF
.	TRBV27	CASSLSAGFGNTIYF
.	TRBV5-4	CASSDPGLSSYTF
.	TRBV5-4	CASSLKTGLNTEAFF
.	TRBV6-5	CASRLTGGKNIQYF
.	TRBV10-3	CAISTTGGKYEQYF
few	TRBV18	CASSRTGGRYEQYF
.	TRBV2	CASSFRGSYNEQFF
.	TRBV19	CASSSVGTGNTEAFF
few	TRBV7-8	CASSLEGGLSNQPQHF
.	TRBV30	CAWSLTYNEQFF
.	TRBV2	CARSLGDGYTF
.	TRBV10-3	CAISELGAANQPQHF
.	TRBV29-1	CSVGERSNQPQHF
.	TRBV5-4	CASSFGQGYTEAFF
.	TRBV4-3	CASSLAFSGDEQYF
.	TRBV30	CAWSVRLAAGELFF
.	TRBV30	CAWSVPPSRGEGGTEAFF
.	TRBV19	CASTTRGSSYGETQYF
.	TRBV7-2	CASSLGTGREYGYTF
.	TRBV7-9	CASSPGTAMNYGYTF
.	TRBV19	CASSLAGTNTGELFF
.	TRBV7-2	CASSSGQGEISPLHF
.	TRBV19	CASSRSLSGTAYNSPLHF
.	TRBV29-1	CSVGLNTPSTDTQYF
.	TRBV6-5	CASGRLYEQYF
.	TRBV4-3	CASSRGLAGSSYNEQFF
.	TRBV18	CASSPVLAGVYEQYF
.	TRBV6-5	CASSNPGQINYGYTF
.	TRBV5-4	CASSLGSGISYEQYF
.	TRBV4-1	CASSQGGGLTYEQYF
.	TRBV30	CAWTRFGTANTEAFF
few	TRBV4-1	CASSQVPQGRRNTEAFF
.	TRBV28	CASIRPGGQPQHF
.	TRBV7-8	CASSLGELAGGRETQYF
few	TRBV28	CASSDRIFNYGYTF
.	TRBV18	CASSATARNGYTF
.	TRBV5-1	CASSLDPGVETGELFF
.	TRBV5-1	CASSLERSVDEQFF
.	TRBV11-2	CASATPSRQGRGETQYF
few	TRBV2	CASSERVSGSPLHF
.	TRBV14	CASSLAPRLKETQYF
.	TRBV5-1	CASSSGQGGYTF
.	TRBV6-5	CASSFRQEPYNEQFF
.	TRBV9	CASTGTGVTEAFF
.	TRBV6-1	CASSDRGWAGNTIYF
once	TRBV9	CASSARRTDRASYNEQFF
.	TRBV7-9	CASTVGSGNTDTQYF
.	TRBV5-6	CASRETSGFNNEQFF
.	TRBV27	CASSLRRDSNQPQHF
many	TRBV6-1	CASSTGNTFSEQYF
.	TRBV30	CAWSSGQETQYF